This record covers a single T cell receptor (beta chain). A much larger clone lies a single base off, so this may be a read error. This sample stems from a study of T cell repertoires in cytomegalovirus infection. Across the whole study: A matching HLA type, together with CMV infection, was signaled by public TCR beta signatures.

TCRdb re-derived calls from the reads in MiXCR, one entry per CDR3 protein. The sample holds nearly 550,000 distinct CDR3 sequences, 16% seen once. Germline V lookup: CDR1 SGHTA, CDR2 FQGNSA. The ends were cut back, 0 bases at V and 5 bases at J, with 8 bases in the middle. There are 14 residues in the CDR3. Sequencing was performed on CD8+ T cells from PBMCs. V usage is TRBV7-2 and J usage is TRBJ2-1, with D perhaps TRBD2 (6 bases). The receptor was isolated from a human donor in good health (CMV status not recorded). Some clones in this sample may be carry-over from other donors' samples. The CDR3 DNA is TGTGCCAGCAGCTTAGCACTAGCCCACAATGAGCAGTTCTTC. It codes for CASSLALAHNEQFF. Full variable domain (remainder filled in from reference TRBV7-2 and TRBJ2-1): GAGVSQSPSNKVTEKGKDVELRCDPISGHTALYWYRQSLGQGLEFLIYFQGNSAPDKSGLPSDRFSAERTGGSVSTLTIQRTQQEDSAVYLCASSLALAHNEQFFGPGTRLTVL.